The clone carrying this T cell receptor beta chain was recorded only once. Its target is unknown. Some clones are missing from TCRdb's copy, which holds only in-frame ones; the method was immunoSEQ multiplex PCR. The data show 45,000 or so clones, 70% to 75% seen once. This specimen belongs to a study of radiotherapy plus CTLA-4 blockade in lung cancer. Study summary: The study recorded objective responses in 15% to 20% of patients and disease control in about 30%. The study's findings and limits: Interferon-beta and early blood T cell clone dynamics reportedly predicted response best. An expansion of tumor-derived TCR clones occurred in blood after radiotherapy plus ipilimumab.

Trimming shortened V by 0 bases and J by 1 base, and 3 bases separated the two germline ends. Germline V lookup: CDR1 ENHRY, CDR2 SYGVKD. The CDR3 is made up of 13 amino acids. Receiving focal radiation plus CTLA-4 blockade with ipilimumab were patients who had chemo-refractory metastatic non-small-cell lung cancer. The chain couples TRBV10-3 to TRBJ2-5; unclear D gene. The sample consisted of peripheral blood, taken from a patient treated with radiotherapy plus ipilimumab. This clonotype was sampled from a human donor with non-small cell lung cancer who had a complete response to radiotherapy plus ipilimumab. CDR3 bases: TGTGCCATCAGTGAGTCCCTCCAAGAGACCCAGTACTTC. Protein: CAISESLQETQYF.